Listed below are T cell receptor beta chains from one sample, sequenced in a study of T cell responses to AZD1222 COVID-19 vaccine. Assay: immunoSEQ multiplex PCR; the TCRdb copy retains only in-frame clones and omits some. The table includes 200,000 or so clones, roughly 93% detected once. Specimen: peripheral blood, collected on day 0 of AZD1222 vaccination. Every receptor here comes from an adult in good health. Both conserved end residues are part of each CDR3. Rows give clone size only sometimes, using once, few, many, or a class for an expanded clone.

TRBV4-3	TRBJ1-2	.	CASSQDGAVNYGYTF
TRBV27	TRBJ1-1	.	CASRLEGDTEAFF
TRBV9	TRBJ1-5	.	CASSAGQGANQPQHF
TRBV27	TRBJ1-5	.	CASSLGTASLQPQHF
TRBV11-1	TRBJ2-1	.	CASSDPNNEQFF
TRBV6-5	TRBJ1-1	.	CASIQTGTGKAFF
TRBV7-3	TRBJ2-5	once	CASSLDRRQETQYF
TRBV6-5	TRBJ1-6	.	CASNLLGGSSPLHF
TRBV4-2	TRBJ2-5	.	CASSQERDNGETQYF
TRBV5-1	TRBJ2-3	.	CASSIGQGVDTQYF
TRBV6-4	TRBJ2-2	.	CASSRTGPTGELFF
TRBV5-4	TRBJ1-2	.	CASHGTAGALEGYTF
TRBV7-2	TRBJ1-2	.	CASSYGPDRGYGYTF
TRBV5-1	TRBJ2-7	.	CASRGGTPYEQYF
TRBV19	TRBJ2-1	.	CASSIGGVGIRAVTGEQFF
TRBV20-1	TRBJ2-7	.	CSASEASDPYEQYF
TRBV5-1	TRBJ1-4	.	CASGNGQSGEKLFF
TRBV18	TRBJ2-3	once	CASSPRPGGTGGADTQYF
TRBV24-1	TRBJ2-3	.	CATSDFGRGRSSYTQYF
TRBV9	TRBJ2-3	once	CASSMSGGSTDTQYF
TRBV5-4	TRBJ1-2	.	CASSLSTTSYGYTF
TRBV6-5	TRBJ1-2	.	CASSPGIPSWGYTF
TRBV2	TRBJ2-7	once	CASSEGDRVWQYF
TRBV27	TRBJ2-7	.	CASQDRADEQYF
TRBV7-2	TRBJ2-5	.	CASSHPGRQETQYF
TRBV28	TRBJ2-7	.	CASSPPTRAYEQYF
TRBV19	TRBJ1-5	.	CASSRTGTNQPQHF
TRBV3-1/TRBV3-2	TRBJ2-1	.	CASSKTTSVSSYNEQFF